These 16 T cell receptor beta chains came from one sample sequenced in a study of blood T cell repertoires in COVID-19. Assay: immunoSEQ multiplex PCR; the TCRdb copy retains only in-frame clones and omits some. The sample carries 85,000 or so clones, roughly 95% recorded once. What was sequenced was peripheral blood. These receptors came from a human donor with active COVID-19. The donor label of this sample is uncertain.

In DNA, the CDR3 is TGTGCCAGCAGCCCCGCGGGGAATCAGGAGACCCAGTACTTC. The encoded protein is CASSPAGNQETQYF. The chain is built from TRBV3-1 (or the pseudogene TRBV3-2) and TRBJ2-5, with D maybe TRBD2 (6 bases). Germline-derived CDR1 and CDR2 are LGHDT and YNNKEL (reference sequence). Trimming took 4 bases from V and 5 from J, leaving 14 bases between them. The CDR3 covers 14 residues.

This chain connects TRBV6-5 to TRBJ2-5; 7 nucleotides align to TRBD1. Germline assignment: CDR1 MNHEY and CDR2 SVGAGI. V lost 6 bases to trimming and J lost 2 bases; unmatched junction nucleotides: 9. CDR3 length equals 15 residues. The CDR3 sequence: CASSPGQVRQETQYF. The CDR3 coding sequence is TGTGCCAGCAGCCCCGGACAGGTTCGGCAAGAGACCCAGTACTTC.

This clone was recorded once. This sequence joins TRBV20-1 and TRBJ2-7; 7 positions match TRBD1. Germline V gives CDR1 DFQATT, CDR2 SNEGSKA (reference sequence). V lost 3 bases to trimming and J lost 3 bases; unmatched junction nucleotides: 5. The CDR3 consists of 13 residues. CDR3 bases: TGCAGTGCTAGTCGGGACAGCTACTACGAGCAGTACTTC. Encoded protein: CSASRDSYYEQYF.

The chain couples TRBV19 to TRBJ2-5; TRBD2 aligns across 11 bases. The V gene's germline CDR1 is LNHDA and CDR2 SQIVND (reference sequence). The length of the CDR3 is 16 residues. V lost 5 bases and J lost 4; bases outside the gene matches: 9. DNA for the CDR3: TGTGCCAGTAGTGTTTCTAGCGGGGGGTTCGGAGAGACCCAGTACTTC. The encoded protein is CASSVSSGGFGETQYF.

This clone was seen a single time. Here the CDR3 DNA reads TGTGCCAGCAAGGGGGGGACTGAAGCTTTCTTT. This translates into CASKGGTEAFF. The chain is built from TRBV28 and TRBJ1-1, with D perhaps matching TRBD1 (6 bases). Germline-derived CDR1 and CDR2 are MDHEN and SYDVKM. V was shortened by 7 bases and J by 5 bases, with 8 bases between the two germline ends. This CDR3 contains 11 residues.

V is TRBV11-2 and J is TRBJ2-2, with D hard to call. The CDR3 runs to 17 residues. Trimming shortened V by 5 bases and J by 0 bases, and 16 bases separated the two germline ends. CDR1 is SGHAT, CDR2 FQNNGV, per germline. CDR3 region: CASSLPVLVANTGELFF. The CDR3 DNA reads as TGTGCCAGCAGCCTTCCGGTTCTGGTCGCGAACACCGGGGAGCTGTTTTTT.

The chain combines TRBV6-4 with TRBJ2-3, with TRBD2 matching over 10 bases. J was trimmed by 2 bases and V by 0 bases; bases with no gene match: 5. From germline, CDR1 is MRHNA and CDR2 SNTAGT. The CDR3 has 17 amino acids. Written as DNA, the CDR3 is TGTGCCAGCAGTGACTCGTCTAGCGGGGGAGACACAGATACGCAGTATTTT. It codes for CASSDSSSGGDTDTQYF.

The chain joins TRBV19 to TRBJ1-5; no clear D gene. Trimming left V 2 bases short and J 0 bases short, with 5 bases between. Germline V lookup: CDR1 LNHDA, CDR2 SQIVND (reference sequence). This CDR3 has 14 residues. CDR3 protein: CASSISFSNQPQHF. As DNA, the CDR3 is TGTGCCAGTAGTATAAGCTTTAGCAATCAGCCCCAGCATTTT. Drawing the rest from reference TRBV19 and TRBJ1-5, the complete variable domain is DGGITQSPKYLFRKEGQNVTLSCEQNLNHDAMYWYRQDPGQGLRLIYYSQIVNDFQKGDIAEGYSVSREKKESFPLTVTSAQKNPTAFYLCASSISFSNQPQHFGDGTRLSIL.

CDR3 sequence (DNA): TGTGCCAGCAGCCTCCGGGACAGTGGCAATCAGCCCCAGCATTTT. It yields the protein CASSLRDSGNQPQHF. The chain employs TRBV11-2 and TRBJ1-5; 7 bases agree with TRBD1. This CDR3 spans 15 amino acids. Germline CDR1 and CDR2: SGHAT and FQNNGV. The V gene end was trimmed by 5 bases and the J gene end by 2 bases; junction bases not matched to a gene: 6.

This chain links TRBV4-3 with TRBJ2-2; weak D call: TRBD1 (5 bases). CDR1 and CDR2 (germline): LGHNA, YSLEER. Trimming pared 0 bases from V and 7 bases from J, leaving 9 bases between. This CDR3 region has 14 residues. In nucleotides, the CDR3 is TGCGCCAGCAGCCAAGATTGGGGCCTCGGGGAGCTGTTTTTT. Translation: CASSQDWGLGELFF.

The CDR3 bases are TGTGCCAGCAGTTACGGACAGGGGATGTACGAGCAGTACTTC. Encoded protein: CASSYGQGMYEQYF. The chain recombines TRBV6-5 with TRBJ2-7, with TRBD1 matching over 9 bases. V gave up 2 bases and J gave up 4 bases; unmatched junction bases: 3. This CDR3 has 14 amino acids. Germline V CDR1 and CDR2: MNHEY, SVGAGI.

V gene TRBV4-1 combines with J gene TRBJ1-4; perhaps TRBD1 as D (5 bases). Germline V lookup: CDR1 MGHRA, CDR2 YSYEKL. The length of the CDR3 is 16 residues. V shed 2 bases and J shed 7 bases, with 17 bases lying between them. CDR3 sequence: CASSQLPGGFGEKLFF. In DNA form, the CDR3 reads TGCGCCAGCAGCCAACTCCCGGGGGGGTTTGGTGAAAAACTGTTTTTT.

The rearrangement links TRBV13 to TRBJ1-5; possibly TRBD1 for D (5 bases). Germline V gene lookup returns CDR1 PRHDT and CDR2 FYEKMQ (reference sequence). Between the trimmed V and J ends, which lost 1 base and 0 bases, there was a span of 7 bases. The CDR3 sequence is 15 residues long. CDR3 sequence reads: CASSLDRFSNQPQHF. The CDR3 DNA follows: TGTGCCAGCAGCTTAGACAGGTTTAGCAATCAGCCCCAGCATTTT.

This sequence joins TRBV4-1 and TRBJ2-5; D is perhaps TRBD1 (5 bases). This CDR3 is 15 amino acids long. CDR1 and CDR2 from the germline V gene are MGHRA and YSYEKL. V was trimmed by 5 bases and J by 2 bases, leaving 15 bases between them. CDR3: CASSAAGISQETQYF. The CDR3 coding sequence is TGCGCCAGCAGCGCAGCAGGGATCTCTCAAGAGACCCAGTACTTC.

The V call is TRBV3-1 (or the pseudogene TRBV3-2), the J call TRBJ2-3; 7 bases are shared with TRBD2. Germline V lookup: CDR1 LGHDT, CDR2 YNNKEL (reference sequence). With V trimmed by 3 bases and J by 1 base, 7 bases remained unmatched. The CDR3 has 16 residues. This CDR3 reads CASSHLGGTGTDTQYF. For the CDR3, the DNA is TGTGCCAGCAGCCACTTGGGGGGGACGGGCACAGATACGCAGTATTTT.

Only one count was recorded for this clone. The chain recombines TRBV6-4 with TRBJ2-7; TRBD1 agrees at 8 bases. The CDR3 is made up of 17 amino acids. Germline CDR1 reads MRHNA; CDR2 reads SNTAGT. The J segment lost 0 bases and the V segment lost 1 base, leaving 8 bases of the junction unmatched. The CDR3 protein is CASSDFTGTGSSYEQYF. CDR3 nucleotide sequence: TGTGCCAGCAGTGACTTTACCGGGACAGGCAGCTCCTACGAGCAGTACTTC.